This is a list of T cell receptor beta chains from one sample in a study of OX40 agonist ivuxolimab in advanced cancers. Some clones are missing from TCRdb's copy, which holds only in-frame ones; the method was immunoSEQ multiplex PCR. The profile shows just over 7,500 clones, just over 85% of them singletons. The input for sequencing was CD4+ or CD8+ T cells sorted from blood, taken in a trial of the OX40 agonist ivuxolimab. The receptors stem from an adult with an advanced solid tumor such as melanoma, head and neck, liver or kidney cancer. Both conserved end residues are part of each CDR3. D genes are given only for firm matches. For some rows the clone size is stated as once, few or many, or as a class when expanded; others skip it.

v_gene: TRBV2
abundance: NA
j_gene: TRBJ2-4
d_gene: NA
CDR3aa: CASSEAGALAKNIQYF
CDR3nt: TGTGCCAGCAGTGAAGCAGGAGCTTTAGCCAAAAACATTCAGTACTTC

v_gene: TRBV25-1
abundance: NA
j_gene: TRBJ2-3
d_gene: NA
CDR3aa: CASKGLREGTDTQYF
CDR3nt: TGTGCCAGCAAGGGGCTTAGGGAGGGCACAGATACGCAGTATTTT

v_gene: TRBV28
abundance: NA
j_gene: TRBJ1-6
d_gene: NA
CDR3aa: CASVEQGLSPLHF
CDR3nt: TGTGCCAGCGTGGAGCAGGGGCTCTCACCCCTCCACTTT

v_gene: TRBV18
abundance: NA
j_gene: TRBJ1-4
d_gene: NA
CDR3aa: CASCLATNEKLFF
CDR3nt: TGTGCCAGCTGCCTGGCAACTAATGAAAAACTGTTTTTT

v_gene: TRBV7-8
abundance: NA
j_gene: TRBJ1-5
d_gene: NA
CDR3aa: CASSLWQGGDQPQHF
CDR3nt: TGTGCCAGCAGCTTATGGCAGGGAGGGGATCAGCCCCAGCATTTT

v_gene: TRBV6-5
abundance: NA
j_gene: TRBJ2-5
d_gene: NA
CDR3aa: CASSYSPETQYF
CDR3nt: TGTGCCAGCAGTTACTCCCCGGAGACCCAGTACTTC

v_gene: TRBV27
abundance: few
j_gene: TRBJ1-2
d_gene: TRBD1
CDR3aa: CASSLQGAHYGYTF
CDR3nt: TGTGCCAGCAGTTTACAGGGGGCGCATTATGGCTACACCTTC

v_gene: TRBV7-8
abundance: NA
j_gene: TRBJ1-4
d_gene: NA
CDR3aa: CATSRAGDEKLFF
CDR3nt: TGTGCCACCAGCAGGGCGGGCGACGAAAAACTGTTTTTT

v_gene: TRBV14
abundance: NA
j_gene: TRBJ1-2
d_gene: NA
CDR3aa: CASSRDAGGWGYTF
CDR3nt: TGTGCCAGCAGCCGAGATGCGGGGGGCTGGGGCTACACCTTC

v_gene: TRBV28
abundance: NA
j_gene: TRBJ2-7
d_gene: TRBD1
CDR3aa: CASSLGTGGVYEQYF
CDR3nt: TGTGCCAGCAGTTTAGGGACAGGGGGCGTCTACGAGCAGTACTTC

v_gene: TRBV9
abundance: NA
j_gene: TRBJ2-7
d_gene: NA
CDR3aa: CASSARGTVYEQYF
CDR3nt: TGTGCCAGCAGCGCCCGGGGGACGGTATACGAGCAGTACTTC

v_gene: TRBV7-2
abundance: NA
j_gene: TRBJ1-4
d_gene: TRBD1
CDR3aa: CASSPGGQGNEKLFF
CDR3nt: TGTGCCAGCAGCCCAGGGGGACAGGGGAATGAAAAACTGTTTTTT

v_gene: TRBV7-2
abundance: few
j_gene: TRBJ2-1
d_gene: NA
CDR3aa: CASSLGLFWDEQFF
CDR3nt: TGTGCCAGCAGCTTAGGACTCTTCTGGGATGAGCAGTTCTTC

v_gene: TRBV18
abundance: NA
j_gene: TRBJ2-3
d_gene: NA
CDR3aa: CASSPPGDTQYF
CDR3nt: TGTGCCAGCTCGCCGCCAGGGGATACGCAGTATTTT

v_gene: TRBV7-9
abundance: NA
j_gene: TRBJ2-3
d_gene: NA
CDR3aa: CASSFDGDTQYF
CDR3nt: TGTGCCAGCAGCTTTGACGGGGATACGCAGTATTTT

v_gene: TRBV7-6
abundance: NA
j_gene: TRBJ2-7
d_gene: TRBD1
CDR3aa: CASSARQGIYEQYF
CDR3nt: TGTGCCAGCAGCGCCAGACAGGGTATCTACGAGCAGTACTTC

v_gene: TRBV7-2
abundance: NA
j_gene: TRBJ2-5
d_gene: NA
CDR3aa: CASSGQETQYF
CDR3nt: TGTGCCAGCAGCGGACAAGAGACCCAGTACTTC

v_gene: TRBV7-3
abundance: NA
j_gene: TRBJ2-3
d_gene: NA
CDR3aa: CASSPKSTDTQYF
CDR3nt: TGTGCCAGCAGCCCGAAAAGCACAGATACGCAGTATTTT

v_gene: TRBV7-2
abundance: NA
j_gene: TRBJ2-6
d_gene: NA
CDR3aa: CASSLAGYSSSGANVLTF
CDR3nt: TGTGCCAGCAGCTTAGCAGGCTACTCTTCCTCTGGGGCCAACGTCCTGACTTTC

v_gene: TRBV4-2
abundance: NA
j_gene: TRBJ1-1
d_gene: NA
CDR3aa: CASSQDGGDTEAFF
CDR3nt: TGTGCCAGCAGCCAAGATGGCGGAGACACTGAAGCTTTCTTT

v_gene: TRBV16
abundance: few
j_gene: TRBJ1-6
d_gene: TRBD1
CDR3aa: CASSRVGTGESPLHF
CDR3nt: TGTGCCAGCAGCCGGGTCGGGACAGGGGAATCACCCCTCCACTTT

v_gene: TRBV7-6
abundance: NA
j_gene: TRBJ1-6
d_gene: NA
CDR3aa: CASSLRQSDSPLHF
CDR3nt: TGTGCCAGCAGCTTAAGACAGTCAGACTCACCCCTCCACTTT

v_gene: TRBV6-5
abundance: NA
j_gene: TRBJ2-7
d_gene: NA
CDR3aa: CASSYSKGLPYEQYF
CDR3nt: TGTGCCAGCAGTTACTCGAAGGGGCTACCCTACGAGCAGTACTTC

v_gene: TRBV18
abundance: NA
j_gene: TRBJ2-1
d_gene: NA
CDR3aa: CASSPGSQVEQFF
CDR3nt: TGTGCCAGCTCACCGGGAAGCCAGGTTGAGCAGTTCTTC

v_gene: TRBV27
abundance: NA
j_gene: TRBJ2-6
d_gene: NA
CDR3aa: CASSPGTSGANVLTF
CDR3nt: TGTGCCAGCAGTCCTGGGACTTCTGGGGCCAACGTCCTGACTTTC

v_gene: TRBV28
abundance: NA
j_gene: TRBJ1-2
d_gene: NA
CDR3aa: CASAGQVYGYTF
CDR3nt: TGTGCCAGCGCGGGACAAGTTTATGGCTACACCTTC

v_gene: TRBV11-2
abundance: NA
j_gene: TRBJ2-1
d_gene: TRBD1
CDR3aa: CASSSRGQMVF
CDR3nt: TGTGCCAGCAGCTCACGGGGACAGATGGTCTTC

v_gene: TRBV7-6
abundance: NA
j_gene: TRBJ1-3
d_gene: NA
CDR3aa: CASSLGVRGNTIYF
CDR3nt: TGTGCCAGCAGCTTAGGGGTCCGCGGAAACACCATATATTTT

v_gene: TRBV7-8
abundance: once
j_gene: TRBJ1-5
d_gene: NA
CDR3aa: CASSRARDTSNQPQHF
CDR3nt: TGTGCCAGCAGCCGAGCCCGGGACACTAGCAATCAGCCCCAGCATTTT

v_gene: TRBV5-1
abundance: NA
j_gene: TRBJ2-1
d_gene: NA
CDR3aa: CASSAGTQYNEQFF
CDR3nt: TGCGCCAGCAGCGCCGGGACTCAATACAATGAGCAGTTCTTC

v_gene: TRBV7-3
abundance: once
j_gene: TRBJ1-1
d_gene: TRBD1
CDR3aa: CASSRDRGEAFF
CDR3nt: TGTGCCAGCAGCCGCGACAGGGGTGAAGCTTTCTTT

v_gene: TRBV6-1
abundance: NA
j_gene: TRBJ2-7
d_gene: NA
CDR3aa: CASSEPSVTYEQYF
CDR3nt: TGTGCCAGCAGTGAGCCTAGCGTCACCTACGAGCAGTACTTC

v_gene: TRBV4-2
abundance: once
j_gene: TRBJ1-1
d_gene: TRBD1
CDR3aa: CASSQIKQGGTEAFF
CDR3nt: TGTGCCAGCAGCCAGATCAAACAGGGGGGAACTGAAGCTTTCTTT

v_gene: TRBV11-3
abundance: once
j_gene: TRBJ1-4
d_gene: NA
CDR3aa: CASSLERPYGGHTNEKLFF
CDR3nt: TGTGCCAGCAGCTTAGAACGGCCGTATGGGGGGCACACTAATGAAAAACTGTTTTTT

v_gene: TRBV7-6
abundance: few
j_gene: TRBJ2-2
d_gene: NA
CDR3aa: CASSLVGTPTGELFF
CDR3nt: TGTGCCAGCAGCTTAGTCGGGACTCCCACCGGGGAGCTGTTTTTT

v_gene: TRBV23-1
abundance: once
j_gene: TRBJ2-6
d_gene: NA
CDR3aa: CASSSAHTQQSRANVLTF
CDR3nt: TGCGCCAGCAGTTCGGCACATACGCAACAAAGTCGGGCCAACGTCCTGACTTTC

v_gene: TRBV29-1
abundance: NA
j_gene: TRBJ1-1
d_gene: NA
CDR3aa: CSVEVGLNTEAFF
CDR3nt: TGCAGCGTTGAGGTAGGGCTGAACACTGAAGCTTTCTTT

v_gene: TRBV30
abundance: few
j_gene: TRBJ1-2
d_gene: NA
CDR3aa: CAWSVRLAYGYTF
CDR3nt: TGTGCCTGGAGTGTAAGGCTGGCCTATGGCTACACCTTC

v_gene: TRBV2
abundance: once
j_gene: TRBJ1-1
d_gene: TRBD1
CDR3aa: CASSRTGGATEAFF
CDR3nt: TGTGCCAGCAGCAGAACAGGGGGCGCGACTGAAGCTTTCTTT

v_gene: TRBV7-6
abundance: NA
j_gene: TRBJ1-2
d_gene: NA
CDR3aa: CASSFAGGYGYTF
CDR3nt: TGTGCCAGCAGCTTTGCCGGGGGCTATGGCTACACCTTC

v_gene: TRBV30
abundance: NA
j_gene: TRBJ1-1
d_gene: TRBD1
CDR3aa: CAWTLTGGAGAFF
CDR3nt: TGTGCCTGGACCTTGACAGGGGGCGCCGGGGCTTTCTTT

v_gene: TRBV27
abundance: NA
j_gene: TRBJ1-2
d_gene: TRBD1
CDR3aa: CASSLGQGGSGYTF
CDR3nt: TGTGCCAGCAGTTTAGGACAGGGAGGCTCTGGCTACACCTTC